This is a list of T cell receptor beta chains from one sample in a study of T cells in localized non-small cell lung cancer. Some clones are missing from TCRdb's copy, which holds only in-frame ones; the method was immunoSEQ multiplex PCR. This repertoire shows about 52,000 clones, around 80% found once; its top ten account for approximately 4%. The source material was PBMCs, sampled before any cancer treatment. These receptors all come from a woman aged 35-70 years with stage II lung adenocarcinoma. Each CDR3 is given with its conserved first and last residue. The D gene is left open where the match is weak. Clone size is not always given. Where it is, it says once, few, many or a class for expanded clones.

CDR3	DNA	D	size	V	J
CASSLGAKATNEKLFF	TGTGCCAGCAGCTTAGGGGCCAAAGCAACTAATGAAAAACTGTTTTTT	-	once	TRBV7-9	TRBJ1-4
CSVRSNYGYTF	TGCAGCGTGAGATCTAACTATGGCTACACCTTC	-	few	TRBV29-1	TRBJ1-2
CASSATVLGGGNTEAFF	TGTGCCAGCAGTGCCACCGTCCTCGGAGGAGGGAACACTGAAGCTTTCTTT	-	-	TRBV2	TRBJ1-1
CASSYREGGNTEAFF	TGTGCCAGCAGTTACAGGGAGGGCGGGAACACTGAAGCTTTCTTT	-	-	TRBV6-5	TRBJ1-1
CASSSPGHPPDGYTF	TGTGCCAGCAGCTCGCCGGGACACCCTCCCGATGGCTACACCTTC	-	-	TRBV5-4	TRBJ1-2
CASSQDYWGRIYF	TGTGCCAGCAGCCAAGATTATTGGGGCAGGATATATTTT	-	-	TRBV14	TRBJ1-3
CASSRTGGYYDEQFF	TGTGCCAGCAGTAGGACAGGGGGCTATTATGATGAGCAGTTCTTC	TRBD1	-	TRBV7-3	TRBJ2-1
CASSHGQGDEQFF	TGCGCCAGCAGCCATGGACAGGGAGATGAGCAGTTCTTC	TRBD1	-	TRBV5-1	TRBJ2-1
CASSPTGVGQPQHF	TGCGCCAGCAGCCCAACAGGGGTTGGACAGCCCCAGCATTTT	TRBD1	-	TRBV5-1	TRBJ1-5
CASSPWTANTEAFF	TGTGCCAGCAGCCCGTGGACAGCGAACACTGAAGCTTTCTTT	-	once	TRBV7-2	TRBJ1-1
CASGETGANTGELFF	TGTGCCAGCGGGGAGACAGGGGCGAACACCGGGGAGCTGTTTTTT	TRBD1	few	TRBV6-4	TRBJ2-2
CASSRLRGGIDTQYF	TGTGCCAGCAGTCGCCTGCGGGGGGGCATAGATACGCAGTATTTT	TRBD2	-	TRBV2	TRBJ2-3
CASIGGALYGYTF	TGTGCCAGCATCGGCGGGGCTCTCTATGGCTACACCTTC	-	once	TRBV28	TRBJ1-2
CASRPGLAGIETQYF	TGTGCCAGCAGGCCCGGACTAGCGGGGATAGAGACCCAGTACTTC	TRBD2	-	TRBV6-5	TRBJ2-5
CASSQDSYEQYF	TGTGCCAGCAGCCAGGACTCCTACGAGCAGTACTTC	-	-	TRBV2	TRBJ2-7
CASGFDPERAPNEKLFF	TGTGCTAGTGGTTTTGATCCCGAAAGGGCTCCGAATGAAAAACTGTTTTTT	-	-	TRBV12-5	TRBJ1-4
CASSLGLSPPGYTF	TGTGCCAGCAGCTTAGGGCTCTCTCCGCCTGGCTACACCTTC	-	-	TRBV7-2	TRBJ1-2
CATQGERDEKLFF	TGTGCCACCCAGGGGGAAAGGGATGAAAAACTGTTTTTT	TRBD1	-	TRBV2	TRBJ1-4
CASSTGPEGTEAFF	TGTGCCAGCAGCACAGGGCCGGAGGGCACTGAAGCTTTCTTT	-	-	TRBV7-3	TRBJ1-1
CASGVGQGAYNEQFF	TGTGCTAGTGGTGTGGGACAGGGGGCCTACAATGAGCAGTTCTTC	TRBD1	few	TRBV12-5	TRBJ2-1
CASSLGGVGSNQPQHF	TGTGCCAGCAGCTTAGGAGGGGTCGGGAGCAATCAGCCCCAGCATTTT	-	-	TRBV7-9	TRBJ1-5
CASSRQQGQYF	TGTGCCAGCAGCCGACAGCAGGGGCAGTATTTT	-	-	TRBV7-9	TRBJ2-3
CASGFVRDRSYEQYF	TGTGCTAGTGGTTTTGTCCGGGACAGGTCCTACGAGCAGTACTTC	TRBD1	few	TRBV12-5	TRBJ2-7
CASRAPGELFF	TGTGCCAGCAGGGCCCCCGGGGAGCTGTTTTTT	-	-	TRBV6-5	TRBJ2-2
CAIRLDNQETQYF	TGTGCCATCAGGCTCGACAACCAAGAGACCCAGTACTTC	-	-	TRBV10-3	TRBJ2-5
CASSPQVTPTGELFF	TGTGCCAGCAGCCCGCAAGTCACCCCGACCGGGGAGCTGTTTTTT	-	-	TRBV7-9	TRBJ2-2